These T cell receptor beta chains were read from a single sample in a study of cytomegalovirus exposure and HLA in healthy donors. The assay was immunoSEQ multiplex PCR, and TCRdb's table has in-frame clones only and misses some. This sample has fewer than 200,000 clones, with roughly 84% found just once. Sequenced input: PBMCs. Every receptor here comes from a girl under three years old in good health and CMV-seronegative. Each CDR3 is given with its conserved first and last residue. The order of the fields is V gene, clone size, J gene, D gene, CDR3 length, CDR3 DNA, CDR3 protein. D genes are given only for firm matches. A clone size is listed for some rows: how often the clone was seen (once, few, many), or a class if it is expanded.

V: TRBV27
size: NA
J: TRBJ1-4
D: TRBD1
length: 15
DNA: TGTGCCAGCAGATCTTGGACAGGCGGAGGCGAAAAACTGTTTTTT
CDR3: CASRSWTGGGEKLFF

V: TRBV7-9
size: NA
J: TRBJ2-7
D: TRBD2
length: 15
DNA: TGTGCCAGCAGCTCTACTAGCGGGAGGGCCTACGAGCAGTACTTC
CDR3: CASSSTSGRAYEQYF

V: TRBV5-8
size: NA
J: TRBJ2-1
D: NA
length: 13
DNA: TGTGCCAGCAGCATCGCATCCGACTCAAAACAGTTCTTC
CDR3: CASSIASDSKQFF

V: TRBV10-2
size: few
J: TRBJ2-2
D: NA
length: 15
DNA: TGCGCCAGCAGTGAGTCGTTACTCAACACCGGGGAGCTGTTTTTT
CDR3: CASSESLLNTGELFF

V: TRBV9
size: NA
J: TRBJ1-2
D: TRBD1
length: 15
DNA: TGTGCCAGCAGCGTAGCGGCAGGGGGAAGCTATGGCTACACCTTC
CDR3: CASSVAAGGSYGYTF

V: TRBV6-1
size: NA
J: TRBJ2-7
D: NA
length: 12
DNA: TGTGCCAGCAAACAGGGTGTCTACGAGCAGTACTTC
CDR3: CASKQGVYEQYF

V: TRBV5-1
size: NA
J: TRBJ1-2
D: TRBD1
length: 13
DNA: TGCGCCAGCAGCCTGGGGGACAGGGGCGGCTACACCTTC
CDR3: CASSLGDRGGYTF

V: TRBV2
size: NA
J: TRBJ2-5
D: TRBD1
length: 14
DNA: TGTGCCAGCAGCATATGGGACAGTCAAGAGACCCAGTACTTC
CDR3: CASSIWDSQETQYF

V: TRBV10-3
size: NA
J: TRBJ2-7
D: NA
length: 14
DNA: TGTGCCATCAATCACCGGGACAACTCCTACGAGCAGTACTTC
CDR3: CAINHRDNSYEQYF

V: TRBV30
size: once
J: TRBJ2-5
D: NA
length: 14
DNA: TGTGCCTGGAGCCCTGCGAGGGTCCAAGAGACCCAGTACTTC
CDR3: CAWSPARVQETQYF

V: TRBV4-2
size: once
J: TRBJ1-2
D: NA
length: 15
DNA: TGTGCCAGCAGCCAAGTCGAAAGACTAGACTATGGCTACACCTTC
CDR3: CASSQVERLDYGYTF

V: TRBV6-5
size: NA
J: TRBJ2-2
D: NA
length: 15
DNA: TGTGCCAGCACCCTAACTAGAGTATCTTCCGGGGAGCTGTTTTTT
CDR3: CASTLTRVSSGELFF

V: TRBV10-2
size: NA
J: TRBJ2-7
D: NA
length: 16
DNA: TGCGCCAGCAGTAAAACAGGGTTCGGGCGCTCCTACGAGCAGTACTTC
CDR3: CASSKTGFGRSYEQYF

V: TRBV7-6
size: NA
J: TRBJ1-5
D: TRBD1
length: 15
DNA: TGTGCCAGCAGCTACGGGACAGGGCCAAATCAGCCCCAGCATTTT
CDR3: CASSYGTGPNQPQHF

V: TRBV27
size: few
J: TRBJ1-6
D: NA
length: 17
DNA: TGTGCCAGCAGTTTAAGGGGCCTTAGCTCCTATAATTCACCCCTCCACTTT
CDR3: CASSLRGLSSYNSPLHF

V: TRBV9
size: NA
J: TRBJ1-2
D: NA
length: 15
DNA: TGTGCCAGCAGCGTAGCGGGGGGTCTAGACTATGGCTACACCTTC
CDR3: CASSVAGGLDYGYTF

V: TRBV7-9
size: NA
J: TRBJ2-7
D: TRBD2
length: 15
DNA: TGTGCCAGCAGCTCCCTAGCGGCAAGCTCCTACGAGCAGTACTTC
CDR3: CASSSLAASSYEQYF

V: TRBV19
size: NA
J: TRBJ2-7
D: NA
length: 16
DNA: TGTGCCAGTAAACAGGCAGGAGCCCATAGCTCCTACGAGCAGTACTTC
CDR3: CASKQAGAHSSYEQYF

V: TRBV27
size: NA
J: TRBJ1-1
D: TRBD1
length: 15
DNA: TGTGCCAGCAGTTTATCGGCAGGGGGGAACACTGAAGCTTTCTTT
CDR3: CASSLSAGGNTEAFF

V: TRBV6-1
size: NA
J: TRBJ1-1
D: NA
length: 12
DNA: TGTGCCAGCAGTGACCAGTCCACTGAAGCTTTCTTT
CDR3: CASSDQSTEAFF

V: TRBV7-8
size: NA
J: TRBJ2-7
D: NA
length: 12
DNA: TGTGCCAGCAGCTTAGGGACGGGGGAGCAGTACTTC
CDR3: CASSLGTGEQYF

V: TRBV6-5
size: NA
J: TRBJ2-3
D: NA
length: 15
DNA: TGTGCCAGCAGCCTTCGGGGGGCACCCACAGATACGCAGTATTTT
CDR3: CASSLRGAPTDTQYF

V: TRBV19
size: few
J: TRBJ2-5
D: NA
length: 15
DNA: TGTGCCAGCGGAGACCGGGGATTACTCCAAGAGACCCAGTACTTC
CDR3: CASGDRGLLQETQYF

V: TRBV27
size: NA
J: TRBJ1-2
D: TRBD1
length: 13
DNA: TGTGCCAGCACCGGACAGGGCGACTATGGCTACACCTTC
CDR3: CASTGQGDYGYTF

V: TRBV9
size: NA
J: TRBJ2-1
D: TRBD2
length: 16
DNA: TGTGCCAGCAGCGTATTGGGTGGGAGGGCCTACAATGAGCAGTTCTTC
CDR3: CASSVLGGRAYNEQFF

V: TRBV6-1
size: NA
J: TRBJ1-1
D: NA
length: 16
DNA: TGTGCCAGCAGCGAAGGTCGGAGGGTATTGAACACTGAAGCTTTCTTT
CDR3: CASSEGRRVLNTEAFF

V: TRBV30
size: NA
J: TRBJ1-1
D: NA
length: 12
DNA: TGTGCCTGGACAGGGGTGGGCACTGAAGCTTTCTTT
CDR3: CAWTGVGTEAFF